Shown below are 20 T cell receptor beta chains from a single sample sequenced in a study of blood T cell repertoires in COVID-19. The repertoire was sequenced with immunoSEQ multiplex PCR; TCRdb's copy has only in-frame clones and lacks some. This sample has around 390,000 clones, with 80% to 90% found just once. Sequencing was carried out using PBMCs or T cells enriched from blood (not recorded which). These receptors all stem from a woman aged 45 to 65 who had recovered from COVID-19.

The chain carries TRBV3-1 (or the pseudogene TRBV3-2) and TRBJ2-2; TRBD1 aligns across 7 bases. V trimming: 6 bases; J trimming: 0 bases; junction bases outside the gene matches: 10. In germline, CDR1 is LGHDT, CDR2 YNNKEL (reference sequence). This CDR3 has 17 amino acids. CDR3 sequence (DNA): TGTGCCAGCAGTCTTAGAGGGGACAGCACGAACACCGGGGAGCTGTTTTTT. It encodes CASSLRGDSTNTGELFF.

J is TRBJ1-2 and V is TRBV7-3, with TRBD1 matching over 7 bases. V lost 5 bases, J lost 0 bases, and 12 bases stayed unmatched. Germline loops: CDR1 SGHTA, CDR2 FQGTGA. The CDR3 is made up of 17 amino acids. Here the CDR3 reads CASSTIGTARTNYGYTF. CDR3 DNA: TGTGCCAGCAGCACAATTGGGACAGCACGCACTAACTATGGCTACACCTTC.

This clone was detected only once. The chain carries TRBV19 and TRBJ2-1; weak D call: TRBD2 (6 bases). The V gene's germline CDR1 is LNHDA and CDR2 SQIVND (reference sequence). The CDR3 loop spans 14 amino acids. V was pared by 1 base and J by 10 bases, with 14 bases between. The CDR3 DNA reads TGTGCCAGTAGTATAGTCCTCCGGGGAGGCGAGCAGTTCTTC. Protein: CASSIVLRGGEQFF. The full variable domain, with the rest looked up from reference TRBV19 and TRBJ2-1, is DGGITQSPKYLFRKEGQNVTLSCEQNLNHDAMYWYRQDPGQGLRLIYYSQIVNDFQKGDIAEGYSVSREKKESFPLTVTSAQKNPTAFYLCASSIVLRGGEQFFGPGTRLTVL.

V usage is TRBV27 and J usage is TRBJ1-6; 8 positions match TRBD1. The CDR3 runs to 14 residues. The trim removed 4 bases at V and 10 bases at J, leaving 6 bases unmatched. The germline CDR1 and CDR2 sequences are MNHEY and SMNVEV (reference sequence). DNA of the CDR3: TGTGCCAGCAGTTCGACAGGGGTGGGATCACCCCTCCACTTT. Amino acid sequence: CASSSTGVGSPLHF.

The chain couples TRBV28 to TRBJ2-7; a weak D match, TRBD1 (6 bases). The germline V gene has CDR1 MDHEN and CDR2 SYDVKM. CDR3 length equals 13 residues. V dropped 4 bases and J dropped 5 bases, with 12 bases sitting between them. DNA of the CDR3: TGTGCCAGCAGTTACACAGGGTCCGACGAGCAGTACTTC. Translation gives CASSYTGSDEQYF.

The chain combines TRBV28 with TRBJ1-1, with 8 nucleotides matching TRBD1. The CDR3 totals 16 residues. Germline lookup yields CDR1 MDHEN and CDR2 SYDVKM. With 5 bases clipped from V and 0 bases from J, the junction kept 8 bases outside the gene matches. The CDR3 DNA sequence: TGTGCCAGCAGTCCCAGGGGGCGCCCTATGAACACTGAAGCTTTCTTT. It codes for CASSPRGRPMNTEAFF. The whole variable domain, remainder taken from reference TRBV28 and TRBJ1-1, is DVKVTQSSRYLVKRTGEKVFLECVQDMDHENMFWYRQDPGLGLRLIYFSYDVKMKEKGDIPEGYSVSREKKERFSLILESASTNQTSMYLCASSPRGRPMNTEAFFGQGTRLTVV.

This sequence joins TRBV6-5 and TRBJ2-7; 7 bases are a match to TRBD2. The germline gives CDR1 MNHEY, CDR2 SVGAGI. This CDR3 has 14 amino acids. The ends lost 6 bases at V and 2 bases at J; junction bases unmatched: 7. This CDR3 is CASSPLGGTYEQYF. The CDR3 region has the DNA TGTGCCAGCAGCCCCCTGGGGGGGACCTACGAGCAGTACTTC.

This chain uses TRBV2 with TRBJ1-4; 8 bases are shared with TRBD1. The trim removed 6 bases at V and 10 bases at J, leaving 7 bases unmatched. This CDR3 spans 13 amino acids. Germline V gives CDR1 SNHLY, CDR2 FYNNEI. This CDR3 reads CASRGQGFGKLFF. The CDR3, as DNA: TGTGCCAGCAGAGGACAGGGCTTTGGAAAACTGTTTTTT.

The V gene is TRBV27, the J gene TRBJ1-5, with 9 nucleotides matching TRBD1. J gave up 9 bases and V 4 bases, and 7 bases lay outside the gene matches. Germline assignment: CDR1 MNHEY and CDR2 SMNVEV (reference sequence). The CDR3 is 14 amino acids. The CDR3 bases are TGTGCCAGCAGTTACGGACAGGGGTACAGGCCCCAGCATTTT. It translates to CASSYGQGYRPQHF.

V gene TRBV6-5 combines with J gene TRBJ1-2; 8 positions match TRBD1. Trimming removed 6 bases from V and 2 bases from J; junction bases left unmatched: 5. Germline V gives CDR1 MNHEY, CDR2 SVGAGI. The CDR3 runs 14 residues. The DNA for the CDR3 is TGTGCCAGCAGCCAACGGGACAGGAACTATGGCTACACCTTC. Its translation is CASSQRDRNYGYTF.

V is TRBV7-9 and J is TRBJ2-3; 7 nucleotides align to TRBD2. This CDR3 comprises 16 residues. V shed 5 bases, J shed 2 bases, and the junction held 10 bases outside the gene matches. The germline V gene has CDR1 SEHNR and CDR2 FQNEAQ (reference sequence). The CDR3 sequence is CASSPLAGELTDTQYF. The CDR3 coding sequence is TGTGCCAGCAGCCCTCTCGCGGGGGAGCTCACAGATACGCAGTATTTT.

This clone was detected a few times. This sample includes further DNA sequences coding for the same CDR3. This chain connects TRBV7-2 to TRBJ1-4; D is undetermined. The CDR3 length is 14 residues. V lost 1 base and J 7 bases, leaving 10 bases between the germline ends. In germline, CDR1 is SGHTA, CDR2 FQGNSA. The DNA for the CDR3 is TGTGCCAGCAGCTTAGACCGAGGGAGTGAAAAACTGTTTTTT. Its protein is CASSLDRGSEKLFF.

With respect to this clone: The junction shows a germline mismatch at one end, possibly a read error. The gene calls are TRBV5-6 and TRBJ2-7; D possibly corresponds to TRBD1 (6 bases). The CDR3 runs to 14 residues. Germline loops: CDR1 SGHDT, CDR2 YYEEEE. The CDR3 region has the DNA TGTGCCAGCACCTTGGGTGCAGGGGACTACGAGCAGTACTTC. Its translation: CASTLGAGDYEQYF.

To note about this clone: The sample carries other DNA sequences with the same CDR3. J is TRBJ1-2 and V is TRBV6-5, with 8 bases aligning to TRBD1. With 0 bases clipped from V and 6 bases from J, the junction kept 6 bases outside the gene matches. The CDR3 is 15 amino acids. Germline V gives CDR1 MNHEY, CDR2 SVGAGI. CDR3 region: CASSYSRQGADGYTF. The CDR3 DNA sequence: TGTGCCAGCAGTTACTCGAGGCAGGGGGCGGATGGCTACACCTTC.

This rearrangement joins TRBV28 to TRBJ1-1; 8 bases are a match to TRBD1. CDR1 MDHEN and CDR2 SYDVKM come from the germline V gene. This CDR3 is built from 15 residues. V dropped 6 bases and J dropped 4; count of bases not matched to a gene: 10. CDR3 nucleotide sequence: TGTGCCAGCAGCAGCCCATCGACAGGGGCCACTGAAGCTTTCTTT. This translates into CASSSPSTGATEAFF.

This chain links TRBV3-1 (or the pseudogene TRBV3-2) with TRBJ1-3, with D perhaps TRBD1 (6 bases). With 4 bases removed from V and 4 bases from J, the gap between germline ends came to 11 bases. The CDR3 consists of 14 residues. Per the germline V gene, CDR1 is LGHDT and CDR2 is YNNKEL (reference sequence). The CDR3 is CASSRPDSGNTIYF. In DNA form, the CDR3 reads TGTGCCAGCAGCCGACCGGACAGCGGAAACACCATATATTTT.

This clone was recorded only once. The DNA of the CDR3 is TGTGCCAGCTCACCACTAGTGAACTCAGGGTATGGCTACACCTTC. It encodes CASSPLVNSGYGYTF. The chain is built from TRBV18 and TRBJ1-2, with D possibly TRBD1 on 5 matching bases. Germline V gene sequence: CDR1 KGHSH, CDR2 LQKENI. The CDR3 runs 15 residues. V lost 1 base to trimming and J lost 5 bases, with 14 bases between them.

The CDR3 nucleotides read TGCGCCAGCAGACAGGGGTCCTATAATTCACCCCTCCACTTT. Its translation is CASRQGSYNSPLHF. V usage is TRBV5-1 and J usage is TRBJ1-6, with 7 bases identical to TRBD1. Germline V gene data show CDR1 as SGHRS and CDR2 as YFSETQ. With V trimmed by 5 bases and J by 1 base, 0 bases remained unmatched. The CDR3 sequence is 14 residues long.

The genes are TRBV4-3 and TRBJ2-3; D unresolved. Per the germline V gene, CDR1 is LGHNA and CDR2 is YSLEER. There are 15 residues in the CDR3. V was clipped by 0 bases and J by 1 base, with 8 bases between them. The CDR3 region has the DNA TGCGCCAGCAGCCAAGATCGCGCGGGCACAGATACGCAGTATTTT. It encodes CASSQDRAGTDTQYF.

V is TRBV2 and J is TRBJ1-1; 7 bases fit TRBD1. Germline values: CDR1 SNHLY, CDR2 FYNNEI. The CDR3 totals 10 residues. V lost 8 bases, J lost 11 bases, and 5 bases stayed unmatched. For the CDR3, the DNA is TGTGCCAGCGAAGAGGGGGCGGCTTTCTTT. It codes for CASEEGAAFF. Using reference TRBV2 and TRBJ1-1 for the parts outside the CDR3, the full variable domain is EPEVTQTPSHQVTQMGQEVILRCVPISNHLYFYWYRQILGQKVEFLVSFYNNEISEKSEIFDDQFSVERPDGSNFTLKIRSTKLEDSAMYFCASEEGAAFFGQGTRLTVV.